This T cell receptor beta chain was sequenced in a study of response to subunit inactivated influenza vaccine. One entry per CDR3 protein, called by TCRdb with MiXCR from the RT-PCR reads. The table records about 520,000 distinct CDR3 sequences, 25% of them present only once. The CDR3 loop spans 17 amino acids. Looked up from germline, CDR1 is KGHDR and CDR2 is SFDVKD. The V end lost 4 bases, the J end lost 4 bases, and 21 bases lay between the germline ends. The TCR originated in a man between 50 and 59 years old who received an inactivated influenza vaccine. The sequenced sample was CD4+ T cells sorted from PBMCs, obtained about 5 days after vaccination. The J gene is TRBJ1-2, the V gene TRBV24-1; the D gene is possibly TRBD1 (6 bases). The chain's CDR3 is CATSDALGGADRYGYTF. For the CDR3, the DNA is TGTGCCACCAGTGACGCCCTAGGGGGGGCCGACCGCTATGGCTACACCTTC.